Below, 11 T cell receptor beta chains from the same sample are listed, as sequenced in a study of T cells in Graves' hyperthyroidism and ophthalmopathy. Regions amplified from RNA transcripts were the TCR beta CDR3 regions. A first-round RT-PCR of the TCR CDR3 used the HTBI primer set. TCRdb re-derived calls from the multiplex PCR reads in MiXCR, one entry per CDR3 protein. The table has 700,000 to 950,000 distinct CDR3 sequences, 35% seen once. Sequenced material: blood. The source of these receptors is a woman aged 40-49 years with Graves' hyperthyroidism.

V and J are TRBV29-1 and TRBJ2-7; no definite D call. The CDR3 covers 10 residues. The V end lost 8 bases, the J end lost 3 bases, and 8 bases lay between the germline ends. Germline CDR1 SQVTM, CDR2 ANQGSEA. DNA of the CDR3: TGCAGCAGTTCAGTCTACGAGCAGTACTTC. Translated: CSSSVYEQYF.

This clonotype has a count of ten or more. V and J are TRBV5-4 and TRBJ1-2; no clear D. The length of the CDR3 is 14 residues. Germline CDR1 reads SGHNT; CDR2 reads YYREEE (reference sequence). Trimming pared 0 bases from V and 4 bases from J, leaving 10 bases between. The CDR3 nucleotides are TGTGCCAGCAGCTTGGAGCGGCAAACCTATGGCTACACCTTC. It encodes CASSLERQTYGYTF.

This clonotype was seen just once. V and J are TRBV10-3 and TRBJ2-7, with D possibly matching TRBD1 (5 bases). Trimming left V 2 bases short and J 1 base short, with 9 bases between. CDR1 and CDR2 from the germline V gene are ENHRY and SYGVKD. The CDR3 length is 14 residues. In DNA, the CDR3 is TGTGCCATCAGTGAGGCCAGGGTTTCCTACGAGCAGTACTTC. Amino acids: CAISEARVSYEQYF.

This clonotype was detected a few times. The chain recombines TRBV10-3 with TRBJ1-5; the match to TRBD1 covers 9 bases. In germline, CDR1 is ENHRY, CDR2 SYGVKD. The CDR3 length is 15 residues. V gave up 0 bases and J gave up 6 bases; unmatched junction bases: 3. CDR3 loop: CAISESDRGSQPQHF. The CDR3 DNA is TGTGCCATCAGTGAGTCGGACAGGGGAAGTCAGCCCCAGCATTTT.

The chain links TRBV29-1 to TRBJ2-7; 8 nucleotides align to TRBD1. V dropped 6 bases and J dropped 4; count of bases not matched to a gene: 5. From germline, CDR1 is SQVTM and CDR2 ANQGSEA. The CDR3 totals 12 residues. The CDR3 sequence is CSVLTGEYEQYF. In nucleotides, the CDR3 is TGCAGCGTCCTGACAGGGGAGTACGAGCAGTACTTC.

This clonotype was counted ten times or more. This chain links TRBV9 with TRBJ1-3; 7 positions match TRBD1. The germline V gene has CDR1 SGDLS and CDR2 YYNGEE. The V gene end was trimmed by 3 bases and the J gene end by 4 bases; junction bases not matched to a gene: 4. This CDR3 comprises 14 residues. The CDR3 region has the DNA TGTGCCAGCAGCGCAAAGGGGGCCGGAAACACCATATATTTT. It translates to CASSAKGAGNTIYF.

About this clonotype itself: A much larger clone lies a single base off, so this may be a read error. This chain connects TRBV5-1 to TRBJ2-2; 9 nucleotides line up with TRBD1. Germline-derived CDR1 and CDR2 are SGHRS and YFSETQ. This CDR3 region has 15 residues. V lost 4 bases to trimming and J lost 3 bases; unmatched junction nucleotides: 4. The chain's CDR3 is CASSEQGAYTGELFF. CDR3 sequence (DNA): TGCGCCAGCAGCGAACAGGGGGCGTACACCGGGGAGCTGTTTTTT.

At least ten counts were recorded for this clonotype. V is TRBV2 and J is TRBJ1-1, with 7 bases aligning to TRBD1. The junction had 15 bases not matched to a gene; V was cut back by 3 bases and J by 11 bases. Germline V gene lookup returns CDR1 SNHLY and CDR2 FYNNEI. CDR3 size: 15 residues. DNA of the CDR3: TGTGCCAGCAGTGAGGTCTCGACAGGGTCGTTGCTGGCTTTCTTT. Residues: CASSEVSTGSLLAFF.

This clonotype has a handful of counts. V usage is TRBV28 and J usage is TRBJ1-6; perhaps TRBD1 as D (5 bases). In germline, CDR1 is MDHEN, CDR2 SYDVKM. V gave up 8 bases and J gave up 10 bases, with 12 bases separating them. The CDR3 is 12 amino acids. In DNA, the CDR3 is TGTGCCAGCGGGGCAAGTAGCTCACCCCTCCACTTT. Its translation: CASGASSSPLHF.

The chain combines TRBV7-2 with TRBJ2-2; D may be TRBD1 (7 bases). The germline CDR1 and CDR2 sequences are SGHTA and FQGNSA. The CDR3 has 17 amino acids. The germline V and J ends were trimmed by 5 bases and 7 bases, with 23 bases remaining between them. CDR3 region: CASSLDREVALVGELFF. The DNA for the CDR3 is TGTGCCAGCAGCCTTGACAGGGAGGTAGCACTTGTCGGGGAGCTGTTTTTT.

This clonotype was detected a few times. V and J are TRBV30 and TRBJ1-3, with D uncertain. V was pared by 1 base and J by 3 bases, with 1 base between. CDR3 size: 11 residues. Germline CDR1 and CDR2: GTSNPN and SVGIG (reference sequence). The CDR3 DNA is TGTGCCTGGAGTGGTGGAAACACCATATATTTT. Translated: CAWSGGNTIYF. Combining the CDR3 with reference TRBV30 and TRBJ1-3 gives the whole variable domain SQTIHQWPATLVQPVGSPLSLECTVEGTSNPNLYWYRQAAGRGLQLLFYSVGIGQISSEVPQNLSASRPQDRQFILSSKKLLLSDSGFYLCAWSGGNTIYFGEGSWLTVV.